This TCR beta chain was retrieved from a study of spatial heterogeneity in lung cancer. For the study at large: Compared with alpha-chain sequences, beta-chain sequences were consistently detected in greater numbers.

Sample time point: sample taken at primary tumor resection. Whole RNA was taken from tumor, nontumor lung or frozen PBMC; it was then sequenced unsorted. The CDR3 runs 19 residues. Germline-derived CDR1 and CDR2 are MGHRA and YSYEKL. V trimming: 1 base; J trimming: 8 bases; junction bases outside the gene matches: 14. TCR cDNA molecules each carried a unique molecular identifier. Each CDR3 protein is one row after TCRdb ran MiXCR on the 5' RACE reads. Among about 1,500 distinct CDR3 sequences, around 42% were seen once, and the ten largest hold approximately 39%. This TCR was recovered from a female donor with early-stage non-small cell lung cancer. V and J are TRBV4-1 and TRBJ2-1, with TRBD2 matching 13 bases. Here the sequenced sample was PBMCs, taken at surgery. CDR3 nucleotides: TGCGCCAGCAGCCAAGTCTTCCTGACTAGCGGGAGGCTGAGGGATGAGCAGTTCTTC. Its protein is CASSQVFLTSGRLRDEQFF.